This T cell receptor beta chain came from a study of T-cell reconstitution after alpha-beta-depleted transplantation in children. Preparing the TCRbeta library involved the use of unique molecular identifiers. TCRdb reprocessed the PCR reads with MiXCR, giving one entry per CDR3 protein. Among some 500,000 distinct CDR3 sequences listed, 18% were seen once. This TCR was sampled from a human donor who donated a stem cell graft to a child with acute lymphoblastic leukemia. Here the sequenced sample was PBMCs from the stem cell graft donor, taken from the stem cell graft.

The CDR3 nucleotides are TGCAGTGCACAGCGAGGGACAGGGAGTTATAGCAATCAGCCCCAGCATTTT. The encoded protein is CSAQRGTGSYSNQPQHF. The chain is built from TRBV20-1 and TRBJ1-5; 9 nucleotides line up with TRBD1. CDR3 length equals 17 residues. J was trimmed by 0 bases and V by 6 bases; bases with no gene match: 12. Germline loops: CDR1 DFQATT, CDR2 SNEGSKA (reference sequence).